This T cell receptor beta chain was profiled in a study of cytomegalovirus exposure and HLA in healthy donors. On this clone: As yet, its antigen is unknown.

The PCR had 60 Vbeta and 13 Jbeta primers. The assay was immunoSEQ multiplex PCR, and TCRdb's table has in-frame clones only and misses some. The repertoire holds 120,000 or so clones, with 77% as singletons. Healthy bone marrow donors formed the donor group. The CDR3 has 17 residues. Germline trimming cut 3 bases from V and 6 bases from J; bases unmatched to any gene: 12. From germline, CDR1 is SNHLY and CDR2 FYNNEI. Study conclusions and caveats: A previous analysis found most TCR beta V segments productive roughly 87% or roughly 30% of the time.

This chain joins TRBV2 and TRBJ2-3; 10 nucleotides align to TRBD2. Source material: PBMCs. The receptor comes from a human donor in good health. The CDR3 sequence is CASSDAWTSGNQDTQYF. For the CDR3, the DNA is TGTGCCAGCAGTGATGCTTGGACTAGCGGAAACCAGGATACGCAGTATTTT.